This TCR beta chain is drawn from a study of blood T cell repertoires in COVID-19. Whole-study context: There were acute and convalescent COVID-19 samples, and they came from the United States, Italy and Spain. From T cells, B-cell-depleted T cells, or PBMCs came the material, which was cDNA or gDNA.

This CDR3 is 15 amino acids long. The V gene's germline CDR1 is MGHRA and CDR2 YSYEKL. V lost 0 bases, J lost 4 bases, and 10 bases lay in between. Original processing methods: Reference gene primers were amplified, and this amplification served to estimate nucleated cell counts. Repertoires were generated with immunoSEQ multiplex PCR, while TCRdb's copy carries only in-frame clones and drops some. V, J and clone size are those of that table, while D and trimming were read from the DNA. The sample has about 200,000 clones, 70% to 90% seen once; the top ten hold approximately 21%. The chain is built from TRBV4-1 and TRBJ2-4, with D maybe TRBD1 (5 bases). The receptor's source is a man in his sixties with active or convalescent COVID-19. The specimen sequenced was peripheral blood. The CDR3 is CASSQEGQRKNIQYF. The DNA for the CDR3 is TGCGCCAGCAGCCAAGAGGGGCAGCGAAAAAACATTCAGTACTTC.